One and the same sample provided the 18 T cell receptor beta chains below, sequenced in a study of blood T cell repertoires in COVID-19. Some clones are missing from TCRdb's copy, which holds only in-frame ones; the method was immunoSEQ multiplex PCR. Here the sample spans around 150,000 clones, about 90% being singletons. Material: peripheral blood. The receptors derive from a man younger than 45 with COVID-19, enrolled during active disease.

This sequence joins TRBV2 and TRBJ2-1; 7 bases map to TRBD1. Germline V gene lookup returns CDR1 SNHLY and CDR2 FYNNEI. The CDR3 contains 15 residues. V shed 6 bases and J 0 bases; nucleotides not matched to a gene: 5. The CDR3 DNA reads as TGTGCCAGCAGACTCGGACAGGCCTCCTACAATGAGCAGTTCTTC. This sequence encodes CASRLGQASYNEQFF.

The V gene is TRBV7-2, the J gene TRBJ2-7; TRBD1 matches at 8 bases. The junction had 0 bases not matched to a gene; V was cut back by 1 base and J by 4 bases. Germline V lookup: CDR1 SGHTA, CDR2 FQGNSA. This CDR3 is 13 amino acids long. The CDR3 here is CASSLGTGYEQYF. DNA for the CDR3: TGTGCCAGCAGCTTAGGGACAGGGTACGAGCAGTACTTC.

The chain employs TRBV30 and TRBJ1-3; 10 bases match TRBD1. Germline lookup yields CDR1 GTSNPN and CDR2 SVGIG (reference sequence). This CDR3 has 18 residues. Trimming cost V 2 bases and J 1 base; bases outside gene matches: 11. The chain's CDR3 is CAWSWDRGIPLSGNTIYF. The CDR3 DNA reads TGTGCCTGGAGTTGGGACAGGGGTATACCACTTTCTGGAAACACCATATATTTT. The entire variable domain, with the rest obtained from reference TRBV30 and TRBJ1-3, is as follows: SQTIHQWPATLVQPVGSPLSLECTVEGTSNPNLYWYRQAAGRGLQLLFYSVGIGQISSEVPQNLSASRPQDRQFILSSKKLLLSDSGFYLCAWSWDRGIPLSGNTIYFGEGSWLTVV.

V and J are TRBV28 and TRBJ2-7; tentative D call: TRBD1 (6 bases). The CDR3 is made up of 16 amino acids. Trimming shortened V by 5 bases and J by 0 bases, and 17 bases separated the two germline ends. In germline, CDR1 is MDHEN, CDR2 SYDVKM. The CDR3 region has the DNA TGTGCCAGCAGTCCGTTAATGGCAGGGGCCTCCTACGAGCAGTACTTC. Its protein product is CASSPLMAGASYEQYF.

Comment on this clone: The same CDR3 arises from other DNA sequences in this sample as well. The rearrangement joins TRBV27 to TRBJ2-7, with TRBD2 identical over 14 bases. The J segment lost 3 bases and the V segment lost 2 bases, leaving 3 bases of the junction unmatched. The germline gives CDR1 MNHEY, CDR2 SMNVEV (reference sequence). The CDR3 has 16 residues. The CDR3 loop reads CASSLGLAGGGYEQYF. As DNA, the CDR3 is TGTGCCAGCAGTTTAGGACTAGCGGGAGGAGGCTACGAGCAGTACTTC.

The chain is built from TRBV27 and TRBJ2-1, with a weak D call TRBD1 (6 bases). The CDR3 extends over 16 amino acids. V lost 5 bases and J lost 2, with 16 bases in between. Per the germline V gene, CDR1 is MNHEY and CDR2 is SMNVEV (reference sequence). The DNA of the CDR3 is TGTGCCAGCAGTCCCCCACCGGGACAACCCTACAATGAGCAGTTCTTC. It specifies CASSPPPGQPYNEQFF.

V is TRBV5-6 and J is TRBJ1-2; D gene uncertain. The V and J ends lost 0 bases and 7 bases respectively, with 19 bases between them. This CDR3 has 16 residues. Germline values: CDR1 SGHDT, CDR2 YYEEEE. This chain's CDR3 is CASSLAGPRAGGGYTF. CDR3 DNA: TGTGCCAGCAGCTTGGCCGGTCCTAGGGCAGGAGGTGGCTACACCTTC.

J is TRBJ2-2 and V is TRBV27, with 7 bases fitting TRBD1. There are 14 residues in the CDR3. Per germline, CDR1 MNHEY and CDR2 SMNVEV (reference sequence). V shed 7 bases and J 3 bases; nucleotides not matched to a gene: 5. DNA of the CDR3: TGTGCCAGCACAGCAGGGGGAGACACCGGGGAGCTGTTTTTT. It specifies CASTAGGDTGELFF.

The chain couples TRBV18 to TRBJ1-2; a possible D gene is TRBD1 (6 bases). Germline lookup yields CDR1 KGHSH and CDR2 LQKENI. The length of the CDR3 is 17 residues. V gave up 2 bases and J gave up 0 bases, with 16 bases separating them. This chain's CDR3 is CASSPVYGTSTNYGYTF. CDR3 in DNA: TGTGCCAGCTCACCAGTTTACGGGACATCTACTAACTATGGCTACACCTTC.

This rearrangement joins TRBV9 to TRBJ2-1, with D tentatively TRBD2 (6 bases). Looked up from germline, CDR1 is SGDLS and CDR2 is YYNGEE. This CDR3 is built from 18 residues. With 0 bases removed from V and 7 bases from J, the gap between germline ends came to 23 bases. CDR3 sequence: CASSVGLPGQGGVNEQFF. DNA for the CDR3: TGTGCCAGCAGCGTAGGTCTCCCGGGTCAGGGAGGAGTTAATGAGCAGTTCTTC.

J is TRBJ2-7 and V is TRBV10-3; TRBD1 aligns across 9 bases. Germline V lookup: CDR1 ENHRY, CDR2 SYGVKD. The CDR3 contains 13 residues. V lost 10 bases to trimming and J lost 4 bases; unmatched junction nucleotides: 8. CDR3 protein: CATHPGQGYEQYF. The CDR3 DNA reads as TGTGCCACACACCCGGGACAGGGATACGAGCAGTACTTC.

This clone was observed a single time. V is TRBV27 and J is TRBJ2-1; TRBD1 might be the D (5 bases). Germline CDR1 reads MNHEY; CDR2 reads SMNVEV (reference sequence). This CDR3 spans 17 amino acids. V was shortened by 4 bases and J by 1 base, with 17 bases between the two germline ends. This CDR3 is CASSSPVRGSSYNEQFF. The DNA for the CDR3 is TGTGCCAGCAGTTCCCCCGTAAGGGGATCGTCCTACAATGAGCAGTTCTTC.

The CDR3 DNA sequence: TGTGCCAGCAGCTTGGCCTTGTCAGGGGGGAATGAGCAGTTCTTC. Translation gives CASSLALSGGNEQFF. The chain employs TRBV5-4 and TRBJ2-1, with a tentative D call TRBD1 (7 bases). This CDR3 has 15 amino acids. From germline, CDR1 is SGHNT and CDR2 YYREEE (reference sequence). Deletions cut 0 bases from V and 7 bases from J, with 14 bases between.

This CDR3 is CAWSGLAAYNEQFF. CDR3 coding DNA: TGTGCCTGGAGTGGCCTAGCAGCATACAATGAGCAGTTCTTC. The chain employs TRBV30 and TRBJ2-1; a weak D match, TRBD2 (5 bases). The germline gives CDR1 GTSNPN, CDR2 SVGIG (reference sequence). Trimming left V 1 base short and J 4 bases short, with 11 bases between. CDR3 length equals 14 residues.

This clone was recorded a few times. V and J are TRBV19 and TRBJ1-1; D gene uncertain. V was trimmed by 2 bases and J by 3 bases, leaving 7 bases between them. The length of the CDR3 is 13 residues. Germline assignment: CDR1 LNHDA and CDR2 SQIVND (reference sequence). For the CDR3, the DNA is TGTGCCAGTAGTATACGAGGGCACACTGAAGCTTTCTTT. This codes for CASSIRGHTEAFF.

The chain is built from TRBV7-2 and TRBJ2-2; TRBD1 is a possible D gene (6 bases). The germline V gene encodes CDR1 SGHTA and CDR2 FQGNSA. CDR3 length: 16 residues. Deletions cut 1 base from V and 4 bases from J, with 13 bases between. For the CDR3, the DNA is TGTGCCAGCAGCTTAGAGGGGGTCGCAGGCACCGGGGAGCTGTTTTTT. It codes for CASSLEGVAGTGELFF.

The gene calls are TRBV19 and TRBJ1-2; 9 nucleotides agree with TRBD1. Germline V gives CDR1 LNHDA, CDR2 SQIVND (reference sequence). The CDR3 length is 13 residues. Germline trimming cut 10 bases from V and 3 bases from J; bases unmatched to any gene: 6. CDR3 DNA: TGTGCCACTATGGGGACAGGGTACTATGGCTACACCTTC. Protein: CATMGTGYYGYTF.

The CDR3 sequence: CASSQDGAAEQYF. For the CDR3, the DNA is TGCGCCAGCAGCCAAGATGGGGCGGCCGAGCAGTACTTC. V gene TRBV4-3 combines with J gene TRBJ2-7, with D possibly TRBD1 on 5 matching bases. Germline CDR1 reads LGHNA; CDR2 reads YSLEER. The CDR3 contains 13 residues. The V end lost 0 bases, the J end lost 6 bases, and 9 bases lay between the germline ends.